This TCR beta chain was profiled in a study of cytomegalovirus exposure and HLA in healthy donors. General observations from the study: Association of a missense DCLRE1C variant with TCR beta V- and J-gene trimming was reported in a later analysis.

As regards this clone: Its antigen is not identified.

Researchers ran the PCR with 60 Vbeta and 13 Jbeta primers. Libraries were prepared by immunoSEQ multiplex PCR; TCRdb keeps only in-frame clonotypes and omits some of them. Among 180,000 or so clones listed, 79% were seen once. The CDR3 spans 14 residues. V was pared by 3 bases and J by 6 bases, with 7 bases of the junction left unmatched. CDR1 and CDR2 (germline): KGHSH, LQKENI. The sequenced material came from PBMCs. The chain is built from TRBV18 and TRBJ2-7; 8 bases are a match to TRBD1. The sequence was obtained from a woman aged 45-59 years in good health and CMV-seronegative. CDR3 DNA: TGTGCCAGCTCACCGCAGGGGGCGACCCGCGAGCAGTACTTC. This sequence encodes CASSPQGATREQYF.